This entry is about one T cell receptor beta chain. The sample originates from a study of blood T cell repertoires in COVID-19. About the study: T cells, B-cell-depleted T cells, or PBMCs provided the cDNA or gDNA that served as material.

The study assigned cohorts using participant-reported clinical history. Resolution of symptoms, clearance, or two negative PCRs was present in recovered Cohort 3 donors. Germline V gene sequence: CDR1 SEHNR, CDR2 FQNEAQ (reference sequence). The CDR3 covers 16 residues. Trimming took 5 bases from V and 3 from J, leaving 17 bases between them. The table came from immunoSEQ multiplex PCR; TCRdb's copy has only in-frame clones and leaves some out. The sample lists about 380,000 clones; 88% were seen once. J is TRBJ1-5 and V is TRBV7-9, with D perhaps TRBD1 (6 bases). Material for sequencing was PBMCs or T cells enriched from blood (not recorded which). This TCR derives from a woman between 18 and 30 years old who had recovered from COVID-19. This chain's CDR3 is CASSPGGGQTNQPQHF. The CDR3 DNA reads TGTGCCAGCAGCCCTGGGGGGGGGCAAACCAATCAGCCCCAGCATTTT.